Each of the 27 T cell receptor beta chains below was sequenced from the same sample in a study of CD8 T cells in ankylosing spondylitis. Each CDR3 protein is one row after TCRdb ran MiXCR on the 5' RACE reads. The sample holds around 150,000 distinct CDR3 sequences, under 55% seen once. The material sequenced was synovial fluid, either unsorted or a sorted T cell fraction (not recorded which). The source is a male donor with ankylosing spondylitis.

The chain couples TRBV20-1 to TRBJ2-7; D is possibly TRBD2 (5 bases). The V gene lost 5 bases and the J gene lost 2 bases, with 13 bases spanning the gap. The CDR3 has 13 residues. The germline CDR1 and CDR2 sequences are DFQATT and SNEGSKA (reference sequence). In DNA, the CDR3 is TGCAGTGCTTCGACTAACCCGACCTACGAGCAGTACTTC. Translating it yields CSASTNPTYEQYF.

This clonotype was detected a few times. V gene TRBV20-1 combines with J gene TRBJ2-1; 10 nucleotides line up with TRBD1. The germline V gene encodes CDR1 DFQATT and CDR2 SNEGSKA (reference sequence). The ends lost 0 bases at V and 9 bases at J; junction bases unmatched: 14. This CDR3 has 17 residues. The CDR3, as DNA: TGCAGTGCTAGAGATGGGACAGGGGCGTCGACAATAGGTGAGCAGTTCTTC. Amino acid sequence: CSARDGTGASTIGEQFF.

DNA of the CDR3: TGTGCCATCAGTGAGTGGAGAACACGCACAGATACGCAGTATTTT. Its protein is CAISEWRTRTDTQYF. The chain joins TRBV10-3 to TRBJ2-3; D is ambiguous. With 1 base removed from V and 1 base from J, the gap between germline ends came to 9 bases. CDR3 size: 15 residues. Germline V gene data show CDR1 as ENHRY and CDR2 as SYGVKD.

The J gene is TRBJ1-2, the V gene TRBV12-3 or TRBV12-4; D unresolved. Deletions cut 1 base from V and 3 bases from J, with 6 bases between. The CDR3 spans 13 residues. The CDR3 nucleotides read TGTGCCAGCAGTTTAGTGGGAGACTATGGCTACACCTTC. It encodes CASSLVGDYGYTF.

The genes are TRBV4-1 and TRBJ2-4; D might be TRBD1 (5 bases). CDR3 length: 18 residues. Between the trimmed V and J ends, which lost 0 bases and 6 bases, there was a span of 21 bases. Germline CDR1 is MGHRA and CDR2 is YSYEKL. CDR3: CASSQDGGGGLRGNIQYF. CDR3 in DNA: TGCGCCAGCAGCCAAGATGGTGGCGGTGGGCTTAGGGGAAACATTCAGTACTTC.

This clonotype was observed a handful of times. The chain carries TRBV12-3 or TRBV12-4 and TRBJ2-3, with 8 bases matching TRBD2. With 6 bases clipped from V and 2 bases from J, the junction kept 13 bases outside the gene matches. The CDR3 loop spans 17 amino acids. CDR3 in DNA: TGTGCCAGCAGCCCTCTCAGGACTAGCCCCACCACAGATACGCAGTATTTT. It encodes CASSPLRTSPTTDTQYF.

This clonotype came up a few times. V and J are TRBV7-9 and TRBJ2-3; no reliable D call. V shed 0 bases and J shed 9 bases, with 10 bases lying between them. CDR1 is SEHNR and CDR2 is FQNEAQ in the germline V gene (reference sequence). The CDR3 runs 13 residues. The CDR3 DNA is TGTGCCAGCAGCTTAGCGCTGCTTCGCACGCAGTATTTT. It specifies CASSLALLRTQYF.

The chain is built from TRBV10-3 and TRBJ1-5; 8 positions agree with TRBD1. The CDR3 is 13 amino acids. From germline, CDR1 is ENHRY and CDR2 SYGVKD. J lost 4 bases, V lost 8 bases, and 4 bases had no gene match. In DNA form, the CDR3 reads TGTGCCATCGGACGACAGGGGAATCAGCCCCAGCATTTT. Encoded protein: CAIGRQGNQPQHF.

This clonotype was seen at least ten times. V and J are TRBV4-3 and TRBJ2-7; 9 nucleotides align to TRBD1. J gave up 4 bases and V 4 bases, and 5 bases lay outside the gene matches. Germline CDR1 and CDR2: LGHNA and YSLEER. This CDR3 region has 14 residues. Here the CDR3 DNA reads TGCGCCAGCAGCCGCGGACAGGGGAGGTACGAGCAGTACTTC. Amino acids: CASSRGQGRYEQYF.

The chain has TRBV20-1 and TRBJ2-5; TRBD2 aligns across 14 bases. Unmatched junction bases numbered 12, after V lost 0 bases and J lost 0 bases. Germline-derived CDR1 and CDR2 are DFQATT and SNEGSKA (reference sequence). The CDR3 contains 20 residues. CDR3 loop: CSARDAGLAGGKRYQETQYF. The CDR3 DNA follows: TGCAGTGCTAGAGATGCCGGACTAGCGGGGGGCAAGAGGTACCAAGAGACCCAGTACTTC.

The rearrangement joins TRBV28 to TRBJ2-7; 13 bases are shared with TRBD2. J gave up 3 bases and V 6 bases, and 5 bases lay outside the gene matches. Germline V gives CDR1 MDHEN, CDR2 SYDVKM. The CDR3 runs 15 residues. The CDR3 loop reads CASRTGLAGLYEQYF. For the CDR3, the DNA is TGTGCCAGCAGGACGGGACTAGCGGGACTCTACGAGCAGTACTTC.

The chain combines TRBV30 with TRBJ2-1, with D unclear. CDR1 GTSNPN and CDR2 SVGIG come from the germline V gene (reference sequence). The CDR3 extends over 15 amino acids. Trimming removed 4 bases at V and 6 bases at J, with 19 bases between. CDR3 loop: CAWNQDPLPSNEQFF. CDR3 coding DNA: TGTGCCTGGAATCAGGACCCCCTTCCCTCCAATGAGCAGTTCTTC.

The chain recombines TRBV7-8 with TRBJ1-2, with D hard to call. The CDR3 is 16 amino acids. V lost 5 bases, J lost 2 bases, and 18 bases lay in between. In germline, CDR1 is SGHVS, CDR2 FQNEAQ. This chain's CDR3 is CASSPTYMPGNYGYTF. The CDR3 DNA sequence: TGTGCCAGCAGCCCCACGTACATGCCGGGGAACTATGGCTACACCTTC.

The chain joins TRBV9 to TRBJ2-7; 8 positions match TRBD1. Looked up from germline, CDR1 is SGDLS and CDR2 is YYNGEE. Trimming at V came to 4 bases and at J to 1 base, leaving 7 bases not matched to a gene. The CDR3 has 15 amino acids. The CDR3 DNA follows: TGTGCCAGCAGCCCAGGGGGCGGAAAATCCTACGAGCAGTACTTC. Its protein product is CASSPGGGKSYEQYF.

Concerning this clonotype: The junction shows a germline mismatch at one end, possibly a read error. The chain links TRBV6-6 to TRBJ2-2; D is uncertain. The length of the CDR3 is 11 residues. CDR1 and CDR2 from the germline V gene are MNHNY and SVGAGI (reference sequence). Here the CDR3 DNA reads TGTGCCAGCGGTTACAATGGGGAGCTGTTTTTT. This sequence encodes CASGYNGELFF.

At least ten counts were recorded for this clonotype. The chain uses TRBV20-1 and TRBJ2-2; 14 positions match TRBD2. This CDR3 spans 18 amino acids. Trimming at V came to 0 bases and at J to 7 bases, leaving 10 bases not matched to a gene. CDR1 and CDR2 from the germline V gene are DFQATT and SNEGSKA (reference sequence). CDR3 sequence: CSARDPKTSGGDVGELFF. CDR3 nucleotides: TGCAGTGCTAGAGATCCAAAGACTAGCGGGGGGGATGTCGGGGAGCTGTTTTTT.

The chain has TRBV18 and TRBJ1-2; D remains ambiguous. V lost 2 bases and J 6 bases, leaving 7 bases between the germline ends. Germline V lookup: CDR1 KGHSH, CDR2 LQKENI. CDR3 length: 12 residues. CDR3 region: CASSPRKHGYTF. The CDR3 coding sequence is TGTGCCAGCTCACCAAGGAAGCATGGCTACACCTTC.

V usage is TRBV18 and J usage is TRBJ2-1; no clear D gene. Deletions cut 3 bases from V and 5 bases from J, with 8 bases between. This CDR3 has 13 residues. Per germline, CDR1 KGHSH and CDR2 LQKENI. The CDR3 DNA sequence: TGTGCCAGCTCACCTGACACCCACAATGAGCAGTTCTTC. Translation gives CASSPDTHNEQFF.

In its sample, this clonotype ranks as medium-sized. This CDR3 is CASSLADALVDTQYF. The CDR3 DNA follows: TGTGCCAGCAGTTTAGCTGACGCCCTGGTAGATACGCAGTATTTT. The V and J genes are TRBV12-3 or TRBV12-4 and TRBJ2-3, with D unresolved. V was clipped by 0 bases and J by 5 bases, with 12 bases between them. The CDR3 spans 15 residues.

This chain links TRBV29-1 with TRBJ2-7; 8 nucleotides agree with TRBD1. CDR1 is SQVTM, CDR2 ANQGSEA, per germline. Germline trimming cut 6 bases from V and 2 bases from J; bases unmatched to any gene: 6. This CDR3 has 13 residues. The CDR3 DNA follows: TGCAGCGTCGGACAGGGCAGCCCCTACGAGCAGTACTTC. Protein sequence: CSVGQGSPYEQYF.

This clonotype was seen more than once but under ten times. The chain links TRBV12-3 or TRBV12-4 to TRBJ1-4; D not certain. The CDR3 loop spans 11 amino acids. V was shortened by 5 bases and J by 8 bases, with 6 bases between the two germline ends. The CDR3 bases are TGTGCCAGCAGTGAGAACGAAAAACTGTTTTTT. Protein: CASSENEKLFF.

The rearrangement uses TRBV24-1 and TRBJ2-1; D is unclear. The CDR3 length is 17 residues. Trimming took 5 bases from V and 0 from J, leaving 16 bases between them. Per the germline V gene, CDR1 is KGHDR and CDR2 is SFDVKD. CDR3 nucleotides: TGTGCCACCAGTGTTCCGCGGCGGCCTAGCTCCTACAATGAGCAGTTCTTC. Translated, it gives CATSVPRRPSSYNEQFF.

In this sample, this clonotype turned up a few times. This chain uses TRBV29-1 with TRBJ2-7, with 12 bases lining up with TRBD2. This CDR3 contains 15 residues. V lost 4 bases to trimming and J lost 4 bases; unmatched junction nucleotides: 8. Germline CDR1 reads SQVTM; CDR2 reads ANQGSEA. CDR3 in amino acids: CSVVGLAGGPYEQYF. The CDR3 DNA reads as TGCAGCGTTGTTGGGCTAGCGGGAGGGCCGTACGAGCAGTACTTC.

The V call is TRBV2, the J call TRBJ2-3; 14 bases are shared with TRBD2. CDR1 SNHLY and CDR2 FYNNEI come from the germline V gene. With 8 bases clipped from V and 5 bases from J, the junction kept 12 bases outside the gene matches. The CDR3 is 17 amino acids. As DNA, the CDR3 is TGTGCCAGCTGGGGGACTAGCGGGAGTATAGTCGGAGATACGCAGTATTTT. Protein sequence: CASWGTSGSIVGDTQYF.

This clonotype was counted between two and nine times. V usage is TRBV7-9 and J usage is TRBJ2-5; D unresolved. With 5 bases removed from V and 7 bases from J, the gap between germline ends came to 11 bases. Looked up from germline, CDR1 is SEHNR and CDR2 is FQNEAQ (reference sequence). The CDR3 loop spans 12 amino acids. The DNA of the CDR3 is TGTGCCAGCAGCGGTCCCCGTCCGACCCAGTACTTC. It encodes CASSGPRPTQYF.

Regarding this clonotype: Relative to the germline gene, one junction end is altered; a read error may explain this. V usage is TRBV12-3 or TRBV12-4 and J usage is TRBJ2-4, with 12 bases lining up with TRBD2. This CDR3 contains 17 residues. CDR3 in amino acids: CARSSSGRAVTKNIQYF. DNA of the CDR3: TGTGCCCGCAGTTCTAGCGGGAGGGCCGTAACCAAAAACATTCAGTACTTC.

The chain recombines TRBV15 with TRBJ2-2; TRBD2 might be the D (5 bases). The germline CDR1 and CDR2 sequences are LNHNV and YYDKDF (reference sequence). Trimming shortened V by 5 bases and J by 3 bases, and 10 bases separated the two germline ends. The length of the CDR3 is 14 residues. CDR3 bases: TGTGCCACCAGCGGCGGGCCTTACACCGGGGAGCTGTTTTTT. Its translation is CATSGGPYTGELFF.